The sequence of this T cell receptor beta chain was determined in a study of cytomegalovirus exposure and HLA in healthy donors. This cohort consisted of healthy bone marrow donors. Though nominally healthy at sampling, donors likely had unrecorded immune exposures. Study-wide results and caveats: A later analysis linked a missense DCLRE1C variant to TCR beta V- and J-gene trimming. Links to common viral pathogens appeared, in a later analysis, for several of the most significant clusters.

The PCR contained 60 Vbeta and 13 Jbeta primers. Only in-frame clones appear in the TCRdb table, and some are missing; sequencing was by immunoSEQ multiplex PCR. The sample table includes 90,000 to 150,000 clones. Concerning this clone itself: Its antigen remains unidentified.

Sequenced: PBMCs. This clonotype was obtained from a man aged 18-30 years in good health and CMV-seronegative.

CDR3 nucleotide sequence: TGTGCCAGCAGCCAGGTCGCGAGCTCCTACAATGAGCAGTTCTTC. It specifies CASSQVASSYNEQFF. The V and J genes are TRBV6-5 and TRBJ2-1; D ambiguous. Trimming took off 6 bases at V and 0 bases at J, with 12 bases between the two ends. In germline, CDR1 is MNHEY, CDR2 SVGAGI. The CDR3 extends over 15 amino acids.